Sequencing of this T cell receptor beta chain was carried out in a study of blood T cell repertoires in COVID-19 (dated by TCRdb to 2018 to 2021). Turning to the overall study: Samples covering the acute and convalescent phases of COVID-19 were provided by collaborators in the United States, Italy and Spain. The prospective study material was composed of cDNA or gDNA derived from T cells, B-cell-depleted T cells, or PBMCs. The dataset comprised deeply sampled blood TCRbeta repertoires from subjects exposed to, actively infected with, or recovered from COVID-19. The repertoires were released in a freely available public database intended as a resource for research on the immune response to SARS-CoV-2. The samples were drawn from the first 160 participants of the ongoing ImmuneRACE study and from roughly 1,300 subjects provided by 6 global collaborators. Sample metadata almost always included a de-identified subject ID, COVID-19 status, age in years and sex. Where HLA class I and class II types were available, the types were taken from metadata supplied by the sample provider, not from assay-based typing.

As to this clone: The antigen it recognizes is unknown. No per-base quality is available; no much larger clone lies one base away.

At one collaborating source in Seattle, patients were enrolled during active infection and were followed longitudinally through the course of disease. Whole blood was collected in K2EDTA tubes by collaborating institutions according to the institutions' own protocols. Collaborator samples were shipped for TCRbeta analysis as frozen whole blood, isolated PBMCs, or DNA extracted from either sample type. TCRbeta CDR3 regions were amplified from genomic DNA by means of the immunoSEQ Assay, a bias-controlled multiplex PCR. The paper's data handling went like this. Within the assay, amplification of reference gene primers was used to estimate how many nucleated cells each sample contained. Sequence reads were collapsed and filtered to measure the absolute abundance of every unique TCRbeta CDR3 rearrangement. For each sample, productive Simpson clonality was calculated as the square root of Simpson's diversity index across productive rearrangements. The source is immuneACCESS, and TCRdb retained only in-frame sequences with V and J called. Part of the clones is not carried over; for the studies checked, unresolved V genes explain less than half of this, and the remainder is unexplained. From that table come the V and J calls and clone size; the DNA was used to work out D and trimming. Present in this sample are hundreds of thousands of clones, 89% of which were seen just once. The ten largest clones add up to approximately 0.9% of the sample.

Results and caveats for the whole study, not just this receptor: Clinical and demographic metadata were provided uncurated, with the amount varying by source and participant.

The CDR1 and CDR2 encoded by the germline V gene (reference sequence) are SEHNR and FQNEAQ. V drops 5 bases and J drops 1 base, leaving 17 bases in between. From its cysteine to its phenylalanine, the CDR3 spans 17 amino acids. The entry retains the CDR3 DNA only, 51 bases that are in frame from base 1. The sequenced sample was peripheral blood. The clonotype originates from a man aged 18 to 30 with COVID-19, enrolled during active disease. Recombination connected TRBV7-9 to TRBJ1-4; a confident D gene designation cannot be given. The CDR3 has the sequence CASSPVPGIGTNEKLFF. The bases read TGTGCCAGCAGCCCGGTACCGGGGATCGGAACTAATGAAAAACTGTTTTTT.